Presented here are 32 T cell receptor beta chains from one specimen sequenced in a study of graft-versus-host responses after intestinal transplantation. Clones were sequenced by immunoSEQ multiplex PCR, and TCRdb holds only the in-frame ones, with some missing. The profile covers about 80,000 clones, with roughly nine tenths appearing a single time and around 0.35% taken by the ten largest. For these TCRs, the target antigens are not known. The sample in question was unstimulated CD4+ T cells sorted from spleen or lymph node cells, obtained before intestinal transplant. Every receptor here comes from a human donor who received an intestinal transplant.

The chain couples TRBV9 to TRBJ2-1, with 9 bases matching TRBD1. With 4 bases clipped from V and 2 bases from J, the junction kept 4 bases outside the gene matches. The CDR3 has 15 residues. Germline V CDR1 and CDR2: SGDLS, YYNGEE. The CDR3 DNA sequence: TGTGCCAGCAGCCCGACAGGGGGACCCTACAATGAGCAGTTCTTC. Encoded protein: CASSPTGGPYNEQFF.

The chain uses TRBV9 and TRBJ2-2, with TRBD2 matching 9 bases. J gave up 4 bases and V 0 bases, and 7 bases lay outside the gene matches. From germline, CDR1 is SGDLS and CDR2 YYNGEE. This CDR3 is built from 17 residues. CDR3 bases: TGTGCCAGCAGCGTAGCTACGGGACTAGCAGGCACCGGGGAGCTGTTTTTT. It specifies CASSVATGLAGTGELFF.

This rearrangement joins TRBV6-1 to TRBJ1-2, with 7 bases that match TRBD1. This CDR3 spans 14 amino acids. Trimming cost V 2 bases and J 3 bases; bases outside gene matches: 3. From germline, CDR1 is MNHNS and CDR2 SASEGT. The CDR3 sequence: CASSEKGADYGYTF. CDR3 DNA: TGTGCCAGCAGTGAAAAGGGGGCGGACTATGGCTACACCTTC.

This sequence joins TRBV5-1 and TRBJ2-3; 13 nucleotides agree with TRBD2. Germline V gives CDR1 SGHRS, CDR2 YFSETQ. The CDR3 loop spans 18 amino acids. With V trimmed by 0 bases and J by 3 bases, 7 bases remained unmatched. The chain's CDR3 is CASSLVGLAGFGTDTQYF. The CDR3 nucleotides read TGCGCCAGCAGCTTGGTGGGACTAGCGGGATTTGGTACAGATACGCAGTATTTT.

The J gene is TRBJ1-3, the V gene TRBV5-4; D may be TRBD1 (5 bases). CDR1 is SGHNT and CDR2 is YYREEE in the germline V gene (reference sequence). The CDR3 loop spans 19 amino acids. V was cut by 4 bases and J by 0 bases, with 23 bases left in between. CDR3 nucleotide sequence: TGTGCCAGCAGCGCAAGTCCTTGGCAGGGCCTTAGCTCTGGAAACACCATATATTTT. Protein: CASSASPWQGLSSGNTIYF.

V usage is TRBV5-4 and J usage is TRBJ2-3; D may be TRBD2 (5 bases). The CDR3 has 14 amino acids. Trimming left V 7 bases short and J 0 bases short, with 12 bases between. CDR1 and CDR2 (germline): SGHNT, YYREEE (reference sequence). The CDR3 DNA is TGTGCCAGCCGCGAGGGCGCTAGCACAGATACGCAGTATTTT. This encodes CASREGASTDTQYF.

The J gene is TRBJ2-6, the V gene TRBV15, with 7 bases aligning to TRBD1. The V gene's germline CDR1 is LNHNV and CDR2 YYDKDF (reference sequence). V gave up 8 bases and J gave up 0 bases; unmatched junction bases: 4. CDR3 length: 15 amino acids. As DNA, the CDR3 is TGTGCCACCGGGACAGTGAGCTCTGGGGCCAACGTCCTGACTTTC. Its translation is CATGTVSSGANVLTF.

V gene TRBV5-1 combines with J gene TRBJ2-5, with no clear D. Trimming removed 0 bases from V and 2 bases from J, with 8 bases in between. The germline CDR1 and CDR2 sequences are SGHRS and YFSETQ. The CDR3 runs to 14 residues. CDR3 DNA: TGCGCCAGCAGCTTGGGAACAGCTCAAGAGACCCAGTACTTC. Translation: CASSLGTAQETQYF. The full variable domain, in which reference TRBV5-1 and TRBJ2-5 provide the parts outside the CDR3, is KAGVTQTPRYLIKTRGQQVTLSCSPISGHRSVSWYQQTPGQGLQFLFEYFSETQRNKGNFPGRFSGRQFSNSRSEMNVSTLELGDSALYLCASSLGTAQETQYFGPGTRLLVL.

V and J are TRBV7-9 and TRBJ2-5; 9 bases map to TRBD1. TRBJ2-7 matches the DNA end more closely, so the J call is doubtful. Germline-derived CDR1 and CDR2 are SEHNR and FQNEAQ (reference sequence). The CDR3 length is 15 residues. CDR3 region: CASSTWTGEVYEQYF. In DNA form, the CDR3 reads TGTGCCAGCAGCACCTGGACAGGGGAGGTCTACGAGCAGTACTTC.

The V and J genes are TRBV6-1 and TRBJ1-1; D not certain. The CDR3 is 13 amino acids. V gave up 1 base and J gave up 2 bases, with 5 bases separating them. CDR1 MNHNS and CDR2 SASEGT come from the germline V gene. CDR3 loop: CASSEDPNTEAFF. CDR3 nucleotides: TGTGCCAGCAGTGAAGATCCAAACACTGAAGCTTTCTTT.

The chain carries TRBV18 and TRBJ1-3; D call uncertain. Germline CDR1 is KGHSH and CDR2 is LQKENI. V was clipped by 2 bases and J by 2 bases, with 7 bases between them. CDR3 length: 14 residues. CDR3 amino acids: CASSPKGAGNTIYF. As DNA, the CDR3 is TGTGCCAGCTCACCAAAGGGAGCTGGAAACACCATATATTTT.

This chain joins TRBV7-2 and TRBJ2-1, with TRBD1 matching over 9 bases. Germline V gene data show CDR1 as SGHTA and CDR2 as FQGNSA. The junction had 8 bases not matched to a gene; V was cut back by 1 base and J by 10 bases. The CDR3 totals 15 residues. CDR3 protein: CASSLESQGAREQFF. CDR3 DNA sequence: TGTGCCAGCAGCTTAGAATCACAGGGGGCGCGGGAGCAGTTCTTC.

The V and J genes are TRBV11-2 and TRBJ2-7; 12 bases align to TRBD2. V lost 5 bases to trimming and J lost 2 bases; unmatched junction nucleotides: 7. CDR1 and CDR2 from the germline V gene are SGHAT and FQNNGV. There are 16 residues in the CDR3. The CDR3 here is CASSPRTSGKAYEQYF. In nucleotides, the CDR3 is TGTGCCAGCAGCCCCCGGACTAGCGGGAAGGCCTACGAGCAGTACTTC.

The count of this clone is one. The V call is TRBV30, the J call TRBJ1-3; D is unresolved. V lost 1 base, J lost 2 bases, and 6 bases lay in between. The CDR3 runs 13 residues. Germline CDR1 GTSNPN, CDR2 SVGIG (reference sequence). The CDR3 sequence is CAWSAQAGNTIYF. The CDR3 DNA reads as TGTGCCTGGAGTGCGCAGGCTGGAAACACCATATATTTT.

This clone was seen only a few times. V and J are TRBV5-1 and TRBJ2-1; 10 bases align to TRBD2. The CDR3 has 21 residues. CDR1 SGHRS and CDR2 YFSETQ come from the germline V gene. V lost 4 bases to trimming and J lost 9 bases; unmatched junction nucleotides: 28. The CDR3 loop is CASSRGQGVLTGLAGVGEQFF. The CDR3 DNA is TGCGCCAGCAGCCGAGGACAGGGAGTGCTTACGGGGCTAGCGGGAGTGGGTGAGCAGTTCTTC.

This rearrangement joins TRBV7-2 to TRBJ2-2, with a weak D call TRBD1 (6 bases). Germline CDR1 SGHTA, CDR2 FQGNSA. The V and J ends lost 5 bases and 6 bases respectively, with 22 bases between them. This CDR3 comprises 17 residues. As DNA, the CDR3 is TGTGCCAGCAGCCCCCAGACAGGTCCTAATCGGGCCGGGGAGCTGTTTTTT. Translated: CASSPQTGPNRAGELFF.

The rearrangement uses TRBV19 and TRBJ2-1; D ambiguous. Looked up from germline, CDR1 is LNHDA and CDR2 is SQIVND (reference sequence). Trimming took off 0 bases at V and 3 bases at J, with 9 bases between the two ends. The length of the CDR3 is 15 residues. CDR3 region: CASSIDRRNYNEQFF. The CDR3 DNA follows: TGTGCCAGTAGTATAGATCGTAGAAACTACAATGAGCAGTTCTTC. Complete variable domain (other parts from reference TRBV19 and TRBJ2-1): DGGITQSPKYLFRKEGQNVTLSCEQNLNHDAMYWYRQDPGQGLRLIYYSQIVNDFQKGDIAEGYSVSREKKESFPLTVTSAQKNPTAFYLCASSIDRRNYNEQFFGPGTRLTVL.

The chain couples TRBV5-1 to TRBJ2-7; possibly TRBD1 for D (8 bases). Trimming pared 1 base from V and 6 bases from J, leaving 14 bases between. From germline, CDR1 is SGHRS and CDR2 YFSETQ. The CDR3 extends over 14 amino acids. The CDR3 spells CASSLYRGRGEQYF. The CDR3 nucleotides read TGCGCCAGCAGCTTGTACAGGGGGAGGGGCGAGCAGTACTTC. The full variable domain, with the rest looked up from reference TRBV5-1 and TRBJ2-7, is KAGVTQTPRYLIKTRGQQVTLSCSPISGHRSVSWYQQTPGQGLQFLFEYFSETQRNKGNFPGRFSGRQFSNSRSEMNVSTLELGDSALYLCASSLYRGRGEQYFGPGTRLTVT.

The V gene is TRBV19, the J gene TRBJ1-5; 8 positions agree with TRBD1. The CDR3 is 14 amino acids. V gave up 5 bases and J gave up 4 bases; unmatched junction bases: 4. Germline V gene sequence: CDR1 LNHDA, CDR2 SQIVND (reference sequence). CDR3 sequence (DNA): TGTGCCAGTAGTCGACAGGGGTTGAATCAGCCCCAGCATTTT. Protein product: CASSRQGLNQPQHF.

The rearrangement links TRBV13 to TRBJ2-1; 9 bases map to TRBD2. The V gene's germline CDR1 is PRHDT and CDR2 FYEKMQ (reference sequence). The CDR3 is 14 amino acids. V dropped 8 bases and J dropped 1; count of bases not matched to a gene: 3. The CDR3 protein is CASGSGGSYNEQFF. The DNA of the CDR3 is TGTGCCAGCGGTAGCGGGGGATCCTACAATGAGCAGTTCTTC.

This CDR3 reads CASSRTGEGQYF. Written as DNA, the CDR3 is TGCGCCAGCAGCAGGACAGGGGAAGGGCAGTACTTC. V gene TRBV5-1 combines with J gene TRBJ2-7; 9 nucleotides align to TRBD1. V lost 4 bases and J lost 9; bases outside the gene matches: 5. CDR3 length: 12 residues. Germline V gene sequence: CDR1 SGHRS, CDR2 YFSETQ.

The V call is TRBV6-1, the J call TRBJ2-7, with 8 nucleotides matching TRBD1. The CDR3 contains 14 residues. The germline V gene has CDR1 MNHNS and CDR2 SASEGT. The ends lost 6 bases at V and 2 bases at J; junction bases unmatched: 6. The CDR3 region has the DNA TGTGCCAGCAGCGCCGGGACAGGTCCCTACGAGCAGTACTTC. Residues: CASSAGTGPYEQYF.

V gene TRBV6-5 combines with J gene TRBJ1-6, with 10 bases fitting TRBD1. Losses at the gene ends were 6 bases for V and 9 bases for J; bases not matched to a gene: 2. The V gene's germline CDR1 is MNHEY and CDR2 SVGAGI. The CDR3 covers 13 residues. The CDR3 sequence is CASRDRGASPLHF. CDR3 sequence (DNA): TGTGCCAGCAGGGACAGGGGGGCTTCACCCCTCCACTTT.

This sequence joins TRBV7-9 and TRBJ2-5; a possible D gene is TRBD1 (5 bases). Germline V gives CDR1 SEHNR, CDR2 FQNEAQ (reference sequence). The V end was cut by 6 bases, the J end by 3 bases, with 14 bases between. This CDR3 spans 14 amino acids. In nucleotides, the CDR3 is TGTGCCAGCAGACAAGTGGGGCCGAAAGAGACCCAGTACTTC. Protein product: CASRQVGPKETQYF.

The chain is built from TRBV4-2 and TRBJ2-1; TRBD2 matches at 8 bases. The germline V gene encodes CDR1 LGHNA and CDR2 YNFKEQ. The CDR3 extends over 16 amino acids. V was clipped by 5 bases and J by 0 bases; unmatched bases: 6. CDR3 loop: CASSAEGTSSYNEQFF. CDR3 nucleotides: TGTGCCAGCAGCGCAGAGGGGACTAGCTCCTACAATGAGCAGTTCTTC.

This chain uses TRBV7-3 with TRBJ2-2; TRBD1 is a possible D gene (6 bases). Germline CDR1 reads SGHTA; CDR2 reads FQGTGA. The V gene lost 6 bases and the J gene lost 3 bases, with 14 bases spanning the gap. The CDR3 has 15 amino acids. CDR3 loop: CASRTSGAHTGELFF. CDR3 coding DNA: TGTGCCAGCAGGACCTCAGGGGCCCACACCGGGGAGCTGTTTTTT.

This clone was recorded once. The chain is built from TRBV7-9 and TRBJ2-5; 8 bases match TRBD1. CDR1 and CDR2 from the germline V gene are SEHNR and FQNEAQ (reference sequence). The CDR3 is 14 amino acids. J gave up 1 base and V 7 bases, and 5 bases lay outside the gene matches. Here the CDR3 DNA reads TGTGCCAGCAATCTAGGACAGGGCCAAGAGACCCAGTACTTC. Protein product: CASNLGQGQETQYF.

The chain combines TRBV18 with TRBJ1-1; TRBD1 matches 7 bases. The germline gives CDR1 KGHSH, CDR2 LQKENI. The V gene end was trimmed by 3 bases and the J gene end by 1 base; junction bases not matched to a gene: 2. The CDR3 runs 14 residues. The CDR3 region has the DNA TGTGCCAGCTCACCTTGGGACAGGAACACTGAAGCTTTCTTT. It codes for CASSPWDRNTEAFF.

J is TRBJ1-2 and V is TRBV18; TRBD1 aligns across 7 bases. CDR1 KGHSH and CDR2 LQKENI come from the germline V gene. The CDR3 loop spans 16 amino acids. The V gene end was trimmed by 3 bases and the J gene end by 3 bases; junction bases not matched to a gene: 10. The CDR3 sequence is CASSPSPTGNDYGYTF. CDR3 sequence (DNA): TGTGCCAGCTCACCTTCCCCGACAGGGAATGACTATGGCTACACCTTC.

V usage is TRBV5-1 and J usage is TRBJ1-1; 10 bases map to TRBD1. The V gene's germline CDR1 is SGHRS and CDR2 YFSETQ. This CDR3 contains 15 residues. V was pared by 2 bases and J by 3 bases, with 4 bases of the junction left unmatched. The CDR3 DNA sequence: TGCGCCAGCAGCTTAGGACAGGGGGGAGACACTGAAGCTTTCTTT. Its protein product is CASSLGQGGDTEAFF.

This chain uses TRBV10-3 with TRBJ1-1; 7 nucleotides agree with TRBD1. CDR3 size: 16 residues. J lost 1 base, V lost 0 bases, and 5 bases had no gene match. Germline lookup yields CDR1 ENHRY and CDR2 SYGVKD. The CDR3 DNA follows: TGTGCCATCAGTGAGTCACAGGGGAAGGGGAACACTGAAGCTTTCTTT. Encoded protein: CAISESQGKGNTEAFF.

This sequence joins TRBV4-2 and TRBJ2-2; no firm D call. This CDR3 is 15 amino acids long. Germline CDR1 is LGHNA and CDR2 is YNFKEQ. The V end lost 0 bases, the J end lost 3 bases, and 8 bases lay between the germline ends. CDR3 sequence: CASSQEMADTGELFF. In DNA form, the CDR3 reads TGTGCCAGCAGCCAAGAGATGGCGGACACCGGGGAGCTGTTTTTT.